What follows describes a single T cell receptor (beta chain). The germline V and J ends were trimmed by 1 base and 4 bases, with 17 bases remaining between them. The CDR3 sequence is 16 residues long. Germline CDR1 and CDR2: SGHAT and FQNNGV. Sequencing was performed with immunoSEQ multiplex PCR; in TCRdb, only in-frame clones are kept and a portion is missing. The data hold roughly 250,000 clones, with just over 90% observed a single time. This entry belongs to a study of blood T cell repertoires in COVID-19. The chain employs TRBV11-2 and TRBJ2-7; maybe TRBD2 (6 bases). The sequence came from a woman aged 18-29 years who had recovered from COVID-19. The sample consisted of PBMCs or T cells enriched from blood (not recorded which). The chain's CDR3 is CASSLGPGGRPYEQYF. The CDR3 DNA reads as TGTGCCAGCAGCTTAGGCCCCGGGGGACGCCCTTACGAGCAGTACTTC.